The present T cell receptor beta chain was sequenced within a study of spatial heterogeneity in lung cancer. Across the study: The study consistently detected more beta-chain than alpha-chain sequences.

Time point of the sample: sample taken at primary tumor resection. The authors sequenced whole RNA from tumor, nontumor lung or frozen PBMC without sorting. The donors were about 67 patients with non-small cell lung cancer that was early-stage and untreated. Comments on this clonotype: Its antigen is unknown.

Study-level points and caveats: Detection of ubiquitous tumor TCRs in blood was higher at resection than follow-up.

In germline, CDR1 is SGHRS, CDR2 YFSETQ. With 0 bases clipped from V and 4 bases from J, the junction kept 3 bases outside the gene matches. The CDR3 sequence is 15 residues long. TCR cDNA molecules each had a unique molecular identifier. Via MiXCR, TCRdb re-called the 5' RACE reads, giving one row per CDR3 protein. The sample yields 50,000 to 65,000 distinct CDR3 sequences, roughly 7% seen once. This chain joins TRBV5-1 and TRBJ2-1; 8 bases are a match to TRBD2. Sequencing used PBMCs, obtained at surgery. The sequence was obtained from a female donor with early-stage non-small cell lung cancer. In DNA, the CDR3 is TGCGCCAGCAGCTTGGTACCTAGCGGGTACAATGAGCAGTTCTTC. Encoded protein: CASSLVPSGYNEQFF.